This T cell receptor beta chain was identified in a study of T-cell reconstitution after alpha-beta-depleted transplantation in children. Germline CDR1 is ENHRY and CDR2 is SYGVKD. With 3 bases removed from V and 4 bases from J, the gap between germline ends came to 10 bases. The CDR3 is made up of 14 amino acids. TCRbeta library construction was performed incorporating unique molecular identifiers. MiXCR, run by TCRdb on the PCR reads, gives a single entry per CDR3 protein. The sample has almost 400,000 distinct CDR3 sequences, over 20% seen once; the top ten hold around 4%. This clonotype came up many times.

This receptor was obtained from a human donor who donated a stem cell graft to a child with acute myeloid leukemia. The starting material was PBMCs from the stem cell graft donor, obtained from the stem cell graft. The V gene is TRBV10-3, the J gene TRBJ1-5; a possible D gene is TRBD1 (6 bases). The CDR3 loop is CAISEGRGNQPQHF. The CDR3 DNA reads as TGTGCCATCAGTGAAGGGAGGGGGAATCAGCCCCAGCATTTT.